This entry lists 7 T cell receptor beta chains sequenced from one sample in a study of beta chain features in type 1 diabetes. What was sequenced were expressed TCRB transcripts, since all of the isolated RNA had been reverse transcribed. Data came from immunoSEQ multiplex PCR; TCRdb stores just in-frame clones and leaves some out. Of about 130,000 clones in the sample, 9.2% were seen once. The sequencing input was central memory CD4+ T cells from blood. Source of these receptors: a man between 18 and 29 years old in good health.

The chain uses TRBV5-6 and TRBJ1-2; TRBD1 might be the D (5 bases). Germline CDR1 and CDR2: SGHDT and YYEEEE. The CDR3 spans 15 residues. V was trimmed by 6 bases and J by 0 bases, leaving 15 bases between them. The CDR3 DNA reads TGTGCCAGCAACCGTCGGGGGGTTACTAACTATGGCTACACCTTC. It translates to CASNRRGVTNYGYTF.

The table lists this clone with many counts. This chain uses TRBV9 with TRBJ1-4; 8 bases align to TRBD1. The CDR3 covers 14 residues. With 4 bases clipped from V and 5 bases from J, the junction kept 4 bases outside the gene matches. CDR1 SGDLS and CDR2 YYNGEE come from the germline V gene. CDR3 sequence (DNA): TGTGCCAGCAGCTTACAGGGGGACAATGAAAAACTGTTTTTT. It encodes CASSLQGDNEKLFF.

V is TRBV6-1 and J is TRBJ2-3, with 8 bases fitting TRBD1. The V segment lost 1 base and the J segment 3 bases; nucleotides outside the gene matches: 6. The CDR3 is 16 residues long. Germline lookup yields CDR1 MNHNS and CDR2 SASEGT. CDR3: CASSEDRDRTTDTQYF. DNA for the CDR3: TGTGCCAGCAGTGAAGACCGGGACAGGACAACAGATACGCAGTATTTT.

This clone has just a few counts. This chain uses TRBV5-1 with TRBJ1-1; TRBD1 matches at 9 bases. Germline CDR1 SGHRS, CDR2 YFSETQ. This CDR3 has 15 residues. The V and J ends lost 4 bases and 0 bases, in that order; junction bases with no gene match: 4. This chain's CDR3 is CASSTGTGMNTEAFF. In nucleotides, the CDR3 is TGCGCCAGCAGCACAGGGACAGGGATGAACACTGAAGCTTTCTTT.

Turning to this clone: Because it lacks the conserved phenylalanine or tryptophan at the end, this CDR3 is likely a read error. The limits of the CDR3 on the DNA are not certain, so only TCRdb's listed CDR3 is given. The rearrangement joins TRBV30 to TRBJ2-7; TRBD1 is the table's D call, not checked against the DNA. Looked up from germline, CDR1 is GTSNPN and CDR2 is SVGIG (reference sequence). The CDR3 is 11 residues long, ends included. The chain's CDR3 is CAWSGKGQPHL.

This chain uses TRBV28 with TRBJ1-2; D ambiguous. Germline CDR1 reads MDHEN; CDR2 reads SYDVKM. This CDR3 has 13 amino acids. Trimming removed 3 bases at V and 1 base at J, with 6 bases between. The CDR3 loop reads CASSFHSNYGYTF. The CDR3 DNA sequence: TGTGCCAGCAGTTTCCACAGTAACTATGGCTACACCTTC.

There are a few counts of this clone. The chain joins TRBV10-3 to TRBJ1-6; no definite D call. Trimming pared 0 bases from V and 7 bases from J, leaving 10 bases between. The CDR3 extends over 15 amino acids. The germline V gene has CDR1 ENHRY and CDR2 SYGVKD. CDR3 bases: TGTGCCATCAGTGAGTCGACGGGGATGAATTCACCCCTCCACTTT. It encodes CAISESTGMNSPLHF.